One sample yielded the 25 T cell receptor beta chains listed below, sequenced in a study of regulatory T cells in long-lasting Graves disease. As to time point: newly diagnosed GD, antithyroid drugs for less than 3 months. RNA extracted from PBMCs served as the sequencing template. Construction of TCR beta libraries relied on iRepertoire HTBI primers and on Arm-PCR targeting CDR3 regions. TCRdb called the multiplex PCR reads again in MiXCR, with one record for every CDR3 protein. Of about 530,000 distinct CDR3 sequences listed, about 15% are singletons. Another study also made use of these data, one on T cells in Graves' hyperthyroidism and ophthalmopathy.

The starting material was peripheral blood mononuclear cells (PBMCs), obtained at new diagnosis, from a patient treated with antithyroid drugs. The receptors stem from a woman aged 35-65 years with Graves disease.

This clonotype was recorded a few times. The chain uses TRBV7-9 and TRBJ2-1, with D possibly matching TRBD1 (5 bases). The CDR3 has 12 residues. Germline V lookup: CDR1 SEHNR, CDR2 FQNEAQ (reference sequence). V shed 10 bases and J shed 4 bases, with 11 bases lying between them. CDR3 coding DNA: TGTGCCATCCAGCAGGGATACAATGAGCAGTTCTTC. It yields the protein CAIQQGYNEQFF. The entire variable domain, with the rest obtained from reference TRBV7-9 and TRBJ2-1, is as follows: DTGVSQNPRHKITKRGQNVTFRCDPISEHNRLYWYRQTLGQGPEFLTYFQNEAQLEKSRLLSDRFSAERPKGSFSTLEIQRTEQGDSAMYLCAIQQGYNEQFFGPGTRLTVL.

This clonotype came up a few times. The rearrangement joins TRBV5-1 to TRBJ1-2; 8 positions match TRBD1. Germline trimming cut 5 bases from V and 0 bases from J; bases unmatched to any gene: 12. Germline assignment: CDR1 SGHRS and CDR2 YFSETQ. The CDR3 consists of 17 residues. CDR3 sequence (DNA): TGCGCCAGCAGATCCGGGACAGGAGGATACACTAACTATGGCTACACCTTC. Translation gives CASRSGTGGYTNYGYTF. The complete variable domain, with remaining parts taken from reference TRBV5-1 and TRBJ1-2, reads KAGVTQTPRYLIKTRGQQVTLSCSPISGHRSVSWYQQTPGQGLQFLFEYFSETQRNKGNFPGRFSGRQFSNSRSEMNVSTLELGDSALYLCASRSGTGGYTNYGYTFGSGTRLTVV.

This clonotype turned up a few times. The chain joins TRBV24-1 to TRBJ1-2, with D hard to call. CDR1 KGHDR and CDR2 SFDVKD come from the germline V gene. The CDR3 is made up of 11 amino acids. Trimming took 2 bases from V and 4 from J, leaving 1 base between them. In DNA form, the CDR3 reads TGTGCCACCAGTGATTCCTATGGCTACACCTTC. As protein: CATSDSYGYTF.

V gene TRBV28 combines with J gene TRBJ2-7; 7 nucleotides agree with TRBD2. The CDR3 is 14 residues long. Germline lookup yields CDR1 MDHEN and CDR2 SYDVKM. J lost 3 bases, V lost 6 bases, and 8 bases had no gene match. CDR3 coding DNA: TGTGCCAGCAGCCCCGGGACTACCTTCTACGAGCAGTACTTC. This translates into CASSPGTTFYEQYF. Looking up the rest from reference TRBV28 and TRBJ2-7 gives the full variable domain: DVKVTQSSRYLVKRTGEKVFLECVQDMDHENMFWYRQDPGLGLRLIYFSYDVKMKEKGDIPEGYSVSREKKERFSLILESASTNQTSMYLCASSPGTTFYEQYFGPGTRLTVT.

This clonotype was counted only a few times. The CDR3 loop is CASSPFGAGGPGEQFF. The CDR3 DNA sequence: TGTGCCAGCAGCCCTTTTGGGGCGGGGGGGCCGGGTGAGCAGTTCTTC. The rearrangement joins TRBV7-3 to TRBJ2-1; 9 bases match TRBD2. The germline gives CDR1 SGHTA, CDR2 FQGTGA. Losses at the gene ends were 5 bases for V and 9 bases for J; bases not matched to a gene: 14. This CDR3 is 16 amino acids long. The full variable domain, its missing parts supplied by reference TRBV7-3 and TRBJ2-1, is GAGVSQTPSNKVTEKGKYVELRCDPISGHTALYWYRQSLGQGPEFLIYFQGTGAADDSGLPNDRFFAVRPEGSVSTLKIQRTERGDSAVYLCASSPFGAGGPGEQFFGPGTRLTVL.

This clonotype has more than one count but fewer than ten. The genes are TRBV7-9 and TRBJ1-1; D call uncertain. This CDR3 comprises 12 residues. Germline CDR1 is SEHNR and CDR2 is FQNEAQ (reference sequence). Trimming pared 6 bases from V and 10 bases from J, leaving 15 bases between. CDR3 residues: CASRVGLRGAFF. CDR3 DNA sequence: TGTGCCAGCAGGGTAGGACTGCGGGGAGCTTTCTTT.

This clonotype was seen repeatedly, ten times or more. A read error may account for a junction end that differs from germline. For the CDR3, the DNA is TGCGCCAGCAGAGAGGGACAGGGGACAGATACGCAGTATTTT. Encoded protein: CASREGQGTDTQYF. The V gene is TRBV2, the J gene TRBJ2-3, with 10 bases identical to TRBD1. This CDR3 comprises 14 residues. Germline loops: CDR1 SNHLY, CDR2 FYNNEI.

V and J are TRBV5-1 and TRBJ2-1, with D possibly being TRBD2 (5 bases). V was pared by 3 bases and J by 4 bases, with 8 bases between. Germline loops: CDR1 SGHRS, CDR2 YFSETQ. The CDR3 sequence is 13 residues long. The CDR3 is CASSSGKYNEQFF. Written as DNA, the CDR3 is TGCGCCAGCAGCTCCGGGAAATACAATGAGCAGTTCTTC. Using reference TRBV5-1 and TRBJ2-1 for the parts outside the CDR3, the full variable domain is KAGVTQTPRYLIKTRGQQVTLSCSPISGHRSVSWYQQTPGQGLQFLFEYFSETQRNKGNFPGRFSGRQFSNSRSEMNVSTLELGDSALYLCASSSGKYNEQFFGPGTRLTVL.

This clonotype was seen ten or more times. The chain uses TRBV5-1 and TRBJ2-7; no clear D gene. This CDR3 is built from 16 residues. Germline CDR1 SGHRS, CDR2 YFSETQ. V was pared by 4 bases and J by 0 bases, with 17 bases between. CDR3 region: CASSPQWGTSSYEQYF. The CDR3 bases are TGCGCCAGCAGCCCCCAGTGGGGAACCAGCTCCTACGAGCAGTACTTC.

This clonotype has at least ten counts. This chain joins TRBV28 and TRBJ1-5; 9 nucleotides agree with TRBD1. The V and J ends lost 2 bases and 4 bases, in that order; junction bases with no gene match: 3. Per the germline V gene, CDR1 is MDHEN and CDR2 is SYDVKM. This CDR3 contains 15 residues. The CDR3 DNA follows: TGTGCCAGCAGTTTAAACGGACAGGGGAATCAGCCCCAGCATTTT. Protein product: CASSLNGQGNQPQHF. Full variable domain (outside the CDR3, taken from reference TRBV28 and TRBJ1-5): DVKVTQSSRYLVKRTGEKVFLECVQDMDHENMFWYRQDPGLGLRLIYFSYDVKMKEKGDIPEGYSVSREKKERFSLILESASTNQTSMYLCASSLNGQGNQPQHFGDGTRLSIL.

V is TRBV9 and J is TRBJ1-2; TRBD1 matches 7 bases. CDR1 SGDLS and CDR2 YYNGEE come from the germline V gene. This CDR3 comprises 14 residues. With V trimmed by 4 bases and J by 7 bases, 10 bases remained unmatched. The CDR3, as DNA: TGTGCCAGCAGCTCCCGGCGGGCAGGGGGTGGCTACACCTTC. It specifies CASSSRRAGGGYTF.

Notes on this clonotype: A read error may be the cause here, since a much bigger clone is one base away. The J gene is TRBJ2-7, the V gene TRBV6-1, with D possibly TRBD1 on 6 matching bases. In germline, CDR1 is MNHNS, CDR2 SASEGT. The CDR3 consists of 15 residues. V lost 7 bases and J 7 bases, leaving 23 bases between the germline ends. The CDR3 region is CASTRTGSPNNEQYF. CDR3 DNA: TGTGCCAGCACCCGTACAGGGTCGCCCAACAATGAGCAGTACTTC.

The chain links TRBV11-2 to TRBJ2-5, with 15 bases that match TRBD2. Germline values: CDR1 SGHAT, CDR2 FQNNGV. This CDR3 has 18 amino acids. Losses at the gene ends were 2 bases for V and 5 bases for J; bases not matched to a gene: 9. CDR3 residues: CASSLYYPGTSGGETQYF. CDR3 bases: TGTGCCAGCAGCTTATACTACCCCGGGACTAGCGGGGGGGAGACCCAGTACTTC.

This clonotype occurred many times. V and J are TRBV28 and TRBJ1-5; D gene ambiguous. Trimming stripped 6 bases from V and 0 bases from J, with 3 bases between. The CDR3 extends over 12 amino acids. The germline V gene has CDR1 MDHEN and CDR2 SYDVKM. CDR3 nucleotide sequence: TGTGCCAGCAGAAATAGCAATCAGCCCCAGCATTTT. Amino acid sequence: CASRNSNQPQHF.

This clonotype appeared a few times. V gene TRBV11-2 combines with J gene TRBJ1-2; D perhaps matches TRBD1 (6 bases). The CDR3 is 13 residues long. Looked up from germline, CDR1 is SGHAT and CDR2 is FQNNGV. V lost 1 base to trimming and J lost 7 bases, with 10 bases between them. The CDR3 sequence is CASSLAGARGYTF. The CDR3 nucleotides read TGTGCCAGCAGCTTAGCAGGGGCGCGTGGCTACACCTTC.

This chain links TRBV4-2 with TRBJ2-4, with D possibly TRBD2 on 5 matching bases. Trimming left V 0 bases short and J 1 base short, with 10 bases between. Germline assignment: CDR1 LGHNA and CDR2 YNFKEQ. The CDR3 runs 16 residues. The CDR3 here is CASSQDLRGAKNIQYF. The CDR3 DNA reads as TGTGCCAGCAGCCAAGATCTCCGGGGTGCCAAAAACATTCAGTACTTC.

The V and J genes are TRBV19 and TRBJ1-1; D might be TRBD1 (5 bases). The CDR3 is 15 amino acids. Trimming took off 5 bases at V and 4 bases at J, with 17 bases between the two ends. CDR1 and CDR2 (germline): LNHDA, SQIVND (reference sequence). CDR3 DNA: TGTGCCAGTAGTCCGTTCGGGGGTAGTTTCACTGAAGCTTTCTTT. This sequence encodes CASSPFGGSFTEAFF.

V is TRBV7-6 and J is TRBJ2-3; D may be TRBD1 (6 bases). V lost 5 bases and J lost 14, with 14 bases in between. The CDR3 is 11 residues long. The germline CDR1 and CDR2 sequences are SGHVS and FNYEAQ. CDR3 DNA sequence: TGTGCCAGCAGCACCTCTGACAGGCTGTATTTT. Amino acid sequence: CASSTSDRLYF.

This clonotype has just a few counts. The chain links TRBV6-1 to TRBJ1-1; D is unresolved. Germline V gives CDR1 MNHNS, CDR2 SASEGT. The CDR3 loop spans 13 amino acids. Trimming cost V 4 bases and J 1 base, with 7 bases left between them. The CDR3 is CASSASENTEAFF. CDR3 nucleotides: TGTGCCAGCAGTGCGTCAGAGAACACTGAAGCTTTCTTT.

This clonotype appeared many times. This chain joins TRBV2 and TRBJ1-4; D is unresolved. Deletions cut 5 bases from V and 8 bases from J, with 6 bases between. The V gene's germline CDR1 is SNHLY and CDR2 FYNNEI. This CDR3 region has 11 residues. The CDR3 sequence is CASSIGEKLFF. The CDR3 bases are TGTGCCAGCAGTATCGGAGAAAAACTGTTTTTT.

The sample holds many counts of this clonotype. The rearrangement joins TRBV12-3 or TRBV12-4 to TRBJ2-1; 10 bases match TRBD2. V shed 9 bases, J shed 8 bases, and the junction held 4 bases outside the gene matches. The CDR3 has 12 amino acids. The CDR3 DNA is TGTGCCAGAGCGGGGGGGCTCTATGAGCAGTTCTTC. Amino acid sequence: CARAGGLYEQFF.

This clonotype was detected many times. Germline and junction disagree at one end, which may indicate a read error. CDR3 DNA: TGTGCCAGCAGCTATAGCGGGGGGTCATACAAGGAGCAGTTCTTC. This translates into CASSYSGGSYKEQFF. The chain has TRBV6-1 and TRBJ2-1; 10 bases are a match to TRBD2. Germline V gene lookup returns CDR1 MNHNS and CDR2 SASEGT. The CDR3 has 15 residues.

This clonotype was observed many times. This CDR3 is CASSRGAEAFF. For the CDR3, the DNA is TGTGCCAGCAGCCGCGGGGCTGAAGCTTTCTTT. J is TRBJ1-1 and V is TRBV3-1; no clear D. Per germline, CDR1 LGHDT and CDR2 YNNKEL (reference sequence). V was cut by 4 bases and J by 6 bases, with 6 bases left in between. The CDR3 is made up of 11 amino acids.

Of note for this clonotype: This may stem from a read error, because a much larger clone lies one nucleotide away. This rearrangement joins TRBV5-1 to TRBJ2-1; 8 bases match TRBD2. This CDR3 is built from 15 residues. After removal of 0 bases from V and 3 bases from J, the junction contained 2 bases not matched to a gene. The germline CDR1 and CDR2 sequences are SGHRS and YFSETQ. CDR3 amino acids: CASSLGLANYNEQFF. CDR3 in DNA: TGCGCCAGCAGCTTGGGACTAGCGAACTACAATGAGCAGTTCTTC.

The V and J genes are TRBV9 and TRBJ2-3, with D possibly called TRBD1 or TRBD2 (5 bases each). Looked up from germline, CDR1 is SGDLS and CDR2 is YYNGEE. CDR3 length: 14 residues. V gave up 4 bases and J gave up 1 base, with 10 bases separating them. CDR3 residues: CASSPGTRTDTQYF. DNA for the CDR3: TGTGCCAGCAGCCCCGGGACCCGCACAGATACGCAGTATTTT.